The source of this T cell receptor beta chain is a study of blood T cell repertoires in COVID-19. Study-level background: PBMCs, B-cell-depleted T cells, or T cells were the source of the cDNA or gDNA that made up the material.

Source study methods: From reference gene primer amplification, estimates of nucleated cell counts were derived. TCRdb's table, derived via immunoSEQ multiplex PCR, lists solely in-frame clones and lacks some. D and trimming were read from the DNA, whereas the V and J calls and clone size are those reported in that table. The table shows 30,000 to 35,000 clones, with approximately 82% occurring only once. The trim removed 4 bases at V and 2 bases at J, leaving 8 bases unmatched. CDR3 size: 16 residues. CDR1 SGHRS and CDR2 YFSETQ come from the germline V gene. The TCR was taken from a man at least 80 years old with active or convalescent COVID-19. The genes are TRBV5-1 and TRBJ2-7, with TRBD2 identical over 11 bases. Sequencing input: peripheral blood. This chain's CDR3 is CASSMGLAVRTYEQYF. As DNA, the CDR3 is TGCGCCAGCAGCATGGGACTAGCGGTACGAACCTACGAGCAGTACTTC.